These 24 T cell receptor beta chains were sequenced from one sample in a study of CD8 T cells in Susac syndrome. RNA, at about 0.45 to 1 ug, was reverse transcribed with random hexamers. MiXCR, run by TCRdb on the immunoSEQ multiplex PCR reads, gives a single entry per CDR3 protein. The profile covers about 240,000 distinct CDR3 sequences, with roughly 95% appearing a single time and approximately 0.094% taken by the ten largest. Sequencing input: CD4+ T cells from PBMCs. The source of these receptors is a human donor with Susac syndrome.

The chain links TRBV27 to TRBJ1-1; D is uncertain. The V gene lost 4 bases and the J gene lost 11 bases, with 14 bases spanning the gap. Looked up from germline, CDR1 is MNHEY and CDR2 is SMNVEV (reference sequence). The CDR3 is 12 residues long. The chain's CDR3 is CASSSGLGHAFF. The DNA for the CDR3 is TGTGCCAGCAGTTCGGGCCTCGGGCATGCTTTCTTT.

The rearrangement links TRBV4-1 to TRBJ2-7; TRBD2 matches at 11 bases. V shed 4 bases, J shed 5 bases, and the junction held 10 bases outside the gene matches. Germline CDR1 is MGHRA and CDR2 is YSYEKL. The CDR3 sequence is 16 residues long. The CDR3 here is CASSPPLAGGLHEQYF. As DNA, the CDR3 is TGCGCCAGCAGCCCTCCTCTAGCGGGAGGACTACACGAGCAGTACTTC.

V usage is TRBV19 and J usage is TRBJ1-1; D gene unclear. The length of the CDR3 is 17 residues. Trimming left V 3 bases short and J 0 bases short, with 17 bases between. Germline V gives CDR1 LNHDA, CDR2 SQIVND (reference sequence). The CDR3 sequence is CASSMGFLGAMNTEAFF. The CDR3 region has the DNA TGTGCCAGTAGTATGGGGTTCCTGGGTGCGATGAACACTGAAGCTTTCTTT.

The chain recombines TRBV30 with TRBJ1-2, with no clear D. Germline assignment: CDR1 GTSNPN and CDR2 SVGIG (reference sequence). The CDR3 has 14 residues. The ends were cut back, 4 bases at V and 3 bases at J, with 15 bases in the middle. The CDR3 region is CAWMEFYRDYGYTF. The CDR3 DNA sequence: TGTGCCTGGATGGAGTTTTACAGAGACTATGGCTACACCTTC.

The chain uses TRBV6-5 and TRBJ1-1; perhaps TRBD1 as D (6 bases). The CDR3 covers 14 residues. The germline CDR1 and CDR2 sequences are MNHEY and SVGAGI. Trimming took off 6 bases at V and 3 bases at J, with 14 bases between the two ends. CDR3 sequence (DNA): TGTGCCAGCAGACTTCAACAGGGCTACACTGAAGCTTTCTTT. This sequence encodes CASRLQQGYTEAFF.

V gene TRBV7-9 combines with J gene TRBJ2-7; D is ambiguous. This CDR3 is built from 14 residues. Trimming shortened V by 0 bases and J by 0 bases, and 6 bases separated the two germline ends. Germline V gene lookup returns CDR1 SEHNR and CDR2 FQNEAQ (reference sequence). CDR3 sequence reads: CASSLAISSYEQYF. In DNA form, the CDR3 reads TGTGCCAGCAGCTTAGCGATTAGCTCCTACGAGCAGTACTTC.

The chain recombines TRBV6-5 with TRBJ2-3; 8 positions agree with TRBD2. Germline V gene sequence: CDR1 MNHEY, CDR2 SVGAGI. V lost 2 bases to trimming and J lost 1 base; unmatched junction nucleotides: 11. This CDR3 contains 18 residues. This chain's CDR3 is CASSYVRGAGVGTDTQYF. In nucleotides, the CDR3 is TGTGCCAGCAGTTACGTCAGGGGAGCGGGAGTTGGCACAGATACGCAGTATTTT.

The genes are TRBV3-1 and TRBJ2-7; D is perhaps TRBD2 (6 bases). The CDR3 runs to 14 residues. The V gene's germline CDR1 is LGHDT and CDR2 YNNKEL (reference sequence). Trimming removed 4 bases from V and 2 bases from J, with 12 bases in between. Here the CDR3 DNA reads TGTGCCAGCAGCCCCCTAGCGTGGACCTACGAGCAGTACTTC. Its protein is CASSPLAWTYEQYF.

V usage is TRBV27 and J usage is TRBJ2-3, with no clear D. Trimming removed 4 bases at V and 1 base at J, with 6 bases between. This CDR3 is 13 amino acids long. Germline values: CDR1 MNHEY, CDR2 SMNVEV (reference sequence). The CDR3 DNA follows: TGTGCCAGCAGTTCCCCTCGCACAGATACGCAGTATTTT. Encoded protein: CASSSPRTDTQYF.

This clonotype came up once. The chain combines TRBV20-1 with TRBJ2-1, with 13 bases aligning to TRBD2. V was pared by 4 bases and J by 7 bases, with 7 bases of the junction left unmatched. In germline, CDR1 is DFQATT, CDR2 SNEGSKA (reference sequence). This CDR3 region has 15 residues. The CDR3 loop reads CSANGWTSGRNEQFF. The CDR3, as DNA: TGCAGTGCTAATGGCTGGACTAGCGGGAGAAATGAGCAGTTCTTC.

This clonotype was observed a single time. This sequence joins TRBV20-1 and TRBJ2-1, with 8 bases matching TRBD2. With V trimmed by 4 bases and J by 8 bases, 10 bases remained unmatched. CDR1 DFQATT and CDR2 SNEGSKA come from the germline V gene (reference sequence). The CDR3 consists of 14 residues. This CDR3 reads CSATGVSGIDEQFF. The CDR3 nucleotides are TGCAGTGCTACCGGTGTTAGCGGGATCGATGAGCAGTTCTTC.

The rearrangement links TRBV25-1 to TRBJ1-5, with 7 nucleotides matching TRBD1. Germline trimming cut 8 bases from V and 7 bases from J; bases unmatched to any gene: 8. The CDR3 runs to 13 residues. CDR1 and CDR2 from the germline V gene are MGHDK and SYGVNS. The CDR3 coding sequence is TGTGCCAGCGCGACAGGGTTCGGCCAGCCCCAGCATTTT. Translation: CASATGFGQPQHF.

There are a few counts of this clonotype. The rearrangement joins TRBV7-9 to TRBJ1-1; D is perhaps TRBD1 (5 bases). The CDR3 spans 13 residues. CDR1 is SEHNR, CDR2 FQNEAQ, per germline (reference sequence). Trimming took 8 bases from V and 5 from J, leaving 15 bases between them. CDR3 sequence: CASSGAPGTEAFF. The CDR3 DNA reads as TGTGCCAGCTCCGGGGCCCCGGGGACTGAAGCTTTCTTT.

The chain combines TRBV30 with TRBJ2-2; 7 nucleotides match TRBD1. This CDR3 is built from 14 residues. J lost 5 bases, V lost 5 bases, and 8 bases had no gene match. CDR1 and CDR2 (germline): GTSNPN, SVGIG (reference sequence). CDR3 loop: CAWEDDRATGELFF. The CDR3 DNA sequence: TGTGCCTGGGAGGATGACAGGGCGACCGGGGAGCTGTTTTTT.

V usage is TRBV18 and J usage is TRBJ2-3; no definite D call. This CDR3 region has 14 residues. Trimming removed 6 bases at V and 2 bases at J, with 12 bases between. Per the germline V gene, CDR1 is KGHSH and CDR2 is LQKENI. The CDR3 sequence is CASSPTPYTDTQYF. Written as DNA, the CDR3 is TGTGCCAGCTCCCCAACCCCTTACACAGATACGCAGTATTTT.

The chain uses TRBV29-1 and TRBJ2-7; TRBD2 agrees at 8 bases. The CDR3 is 14 amino acids. With V trimmed by 5 bases and J by 1 base, 7 bases remained unmatched. The V gene's germline CDR1 is SQVTM and CDR2 ANQGSEA. The CDR3 nucleotides are TGCAGCGTTAGTCACAGCGGGAGTTCCTACGAGCAGTACTTC. Protein product: CSVSHSGSSYEQYF.

The chain couples TRBV27 to TRBJ1-1; D gene ambiguous. With 5 bases removed from V and 7 bases from J, the gap between germline ends came to 14 bases. This CDR3 contains 13 residues. Germline loops: CDR1 MNHEY, CDR2 SMNVEV (reference sequence). CDR3 sequence reads: CASSPDGTYEAFF. CDR3 bases: TGTGCCAGCAGTCCGGACGGTACCTATGAAGCTTTCTTT.

This clonotype has just one count. The V gene is TRBV5-6, the J gene TRBJ2-6, with 10 nucleotides matching TRBD2. V lost 1 base, J lost 0 bases, and 4 bases stayed unmatched. This CDR3 has 18 amino acids. Germline assignment: CDR1 SGHDT and CDR2 YYEEEE. CDR3 sequence: CASSLFSGRLSGANVLTF. The CDR3 DNA sequence: TGTGCCAGCAGCTTGTTTAGCGGGAGGCTCTCTGGGGCCAACGTCCTGACTTTC.

This chain links TRBV20-1 with TRBJ1-4; TRBD1 matches at 9 bases. Trimming removed 2 bases from V and 8 bases from J; junction bases left unmatched: 6. Germline CDR1 and CDR2: DFQATT and SNEGSKA (reference sequence). CDR3 length equals 14 residues. The CDR3 spells CSARPPGTGEKLFF. The CDR3 DNA reads TGCAGTGCTAGACCTCCCGGGACAGGGGAAAAACTGTTTTTT.

The chain carries TRBV29-1 and TRBJ2-1; D not resolved. V lost 7 bases to trimming and J lost 8 bases, with 12 bases between them. The CDR3 runs 11 residues. CDR1 SQVTM and CDR2 ANQGSEA come from the germline V gene. The CDR3 reads CSAYLVDEQFF. The DNA for the CDR3 is TGCAGCGCCTACCTGGTGGATGAGCAGTTCTTC.

The rearrangement links TRBV12-3 or TRBV12-4 to TRBJ1-1; tentatively, D is TRBD1 (5 bases). The V end was cut by 4 bases, the J end by 5 bases, with 8 bases between. The length of the CDR3 is 12 residues. The CDR3 loop reads CASSSRQTEAFF. The CDR3 DNA reads as TGTGCCAGCAGTTCCCGACAGACTGAAGCTTTCTTT.

This clonotype was seen just once. This chain connects TRBV10-2 to TRBJ2-1, with D maybe TRBD2 (6 bases). Germline V gives CDR1 WSHSY, CDR2 SAAADI. Trimming stripped 7 bases from V and 2 bases from J, with 12 bases between. This CDR3 is 14 amino acids long. CDR3 protein: CASNQGGTYNEQFF. The CDR3 DNA sequence: TGCGCCAGCAATCAGGGCGGGACCTACAATGAGCAGTTCTTC.

This rearrangement joins TRBV29-1 to TRBJ1-1; TRBD1 agrees at 7 bases. Germline V gene data show CDR1 as SQVTM and CDR2 as ANQGSEA. V shed 8 bases and J 0 bases; nucleotides not matched to a gene: 12. The CDR3 length is 15 residues. DNA of the CDR3: TGCAGCACCCGACAGGGCGGAGGGCTGAACACTGAAGCTTTCTTT. This gives the protein CSTRQGGGLNTEAFF.

V and J are TRBV15 and TRBJ1-2; no definite D call. Germline V lookup: CDR1 LNHNV, CDR2 YYDKDF (reference sequence). The CDR3 covers 14 residues. Trimming removed 5 bases at V and 13 bases at J, with 23 bases between. The CDR3 sequence: CATSGVGVLGISTF. The CDR3 region has the DNA TGTGCCACCAGCGGCGTGGGAGTCCTAGGGATCAGCACCTTC.